This T cell receptor beta chain was found in a study of blood T cells in healthy people across ages. General study points: The unknown donor CMV status may have confounded expanded clonotype changes.

This clonotype was seen a handful of times. Its antigen is still unknown. Through a sample-barcoded 5' primer and a J-beta primer mix, a second PCR was run for 7 to 11 cycles. MiXCR, run by TCRdb on the 5' RACE reads, gives a single entry per CDR3 protein. The sample consists of about 680,000 distinct CDR3 sequences, around 45% of them appearing once. This TCR came from a woman aged 60-75 years in good health. The sample consisted of blood.

The DNA of the CDR3 is TGCAGTGCTAGAGGTGTATCAGCGGGAGCGGGTTACGAGCAGTACTTC. This translates into CSARGVSAGAGYEQYF. The chain couples TRBV20-1 to TRBJ2-7; TRBD2 matches 8 bases. The V gene's germline CDR1 is DFQATT and CDR2 SNEGSKA (reference sequence). Trimming cost V 1 base and J 4 bases; bases outside gene matches: 12. The CDR3 totals 16 residues.